The rows below give T cell receptor beta chains drawn from one sample of a study of blood T cell repertoires in COVID-19. TCRdb keeps only in-frame clones here, not all; method: immunoSEQ multiplex PCR. This table holds over 250,000 clones, approximately 86% found once. Sequencing was performed on PBMCs or T cells enriched from blood (not recorded which). These receptors were obtained from a woman aged 18-35 years who had recovered from COVID-19. Both conserved end residues are part of each CDR3. A D gene is named only where the DNA matches it firmly. Only part of the rows carry a size: once, few, many, or a class if the clone is expanded.

J gene,clone size,D gene,V gene,CDR3 protein,CDR3 DNA
TRBJ1-5,NA,TRBD1,TRBV28,CASSQLQGNFNQPQHF,TGTGCCAGCAGTCAACTACAGGGGAACTTTAATCAGCCCCAGCATTTT
TRBJ1-2,NA,NA,TRBV25-1,CASSPGDYGYTF,TGTGCCAGCAGTCCAGGGGACTATGGCTACACCTTC
TRBJ1-1,NA,NA,TRBV29-1,CSAGWRVAIMNTEAFF,TGCAGCGCGGGATGGAGGGTCGCAATTATGAACACTGAAGCTTTCTTT
TRBJ2-2,NA,TRBD1,TRBV30,CATSGTGVTGELFF,TGTGCCACTTCCGGGACAGGGGTTACCGGGGAGCTGTTTTTT
TRBJ2-7,NA,NA,TRBV5-1,CASSISPSSYEQYF,TGCGCCAGCAGCATAAGTCCCAGCTCCTACGAGCAGTACTTC
TRBJ2-1,NA,NA,TRBV9,CASSVATVDEQFF,TGTGCCAGCAGCGTAGCTACTGTCGATGAGCAGTTCTTC
TRBJ2-2,NA,TRBD2,TRBV9,CASSVEGSSGTGELFF,TGTGCCAGCAGCGTAGAAGGGTCTAGCGGGACCGGGGAGCTGTTTTTT
TRBJ2-5,NA,NA,TRBV4-1,CASSQGKAASAQETQYF,TGCGCCAGCAGCCAAGGGAAGGCCGCTAGCGCGCAAGAGACCCAGTACTTC
TRBJ2-1,once,TRBD2,TRBV19,CASSLTGGSTYNEQFF,TGTGCCAGTAGTCTCACGGGCGGGAGTACCTACAATGAGCAGTTCTTC
TRBJ2-3,NA,NA,TRBV28,CASSGKIGTDTQYF,TGTGCCAGCAGCGGTAAGATAGGCACAGATACGCAGTATTTT
TRBJ2-1,NA,TRBD2,TRBV5-1,CASTPRLAAGVNEQFF,TGCGCCAGCACCCCTCGACTAGCGGCCGGTGTAAATGAGCAGTTCTTC
TRBJ1-3,NA,NA,TRBV19,CASSIDRRNTIYF,TGTGCCAGTAGTATAGACAGAAGAAACACCATATATTTT
TRBJ1-2,NA,TRBD1,TRBV14,CASSQVSQGGQSGYTF,TGTGCCAGCAGCCAAGTTTCCCAAGGGGGACAGTCAGGCTACACCTTC
TRBJ2-5,NA,TRBD2,TRBV28,CASSTRTSGRETQYF,TGTGCCAGCAGCACGCGGACTAGCGGGAGGGAGACCCAGTACTTC
TRBJ2-3,NA,TRBD2,TRBV9,CASSSTGTSDSTDTQYF,TGTGCCAGCAGCTCAACCGGGACTAGCGATAGCACAGATACGCAGTATTTT
TRBJ2-2,NA,NA,TRBV4-1,CASSQGLITGELFF,TGCGCCAGCAGCCAGGGCCTCATAACCGGGGAGCTGTTTTTT
TRBJ1-5,few,NA,TRBV2,CASSELRDNQPQHF,TGTGCCAGCAGTGAGTTGAGGGACAATCAGCCCCAGCATTTT
TRBJ2-3,NA,TRBD2,TRBV3-1/TRBV3-2,CASSQERKRGTQYF,TGTGCCAGCAGCCAAGAGCGGAAGCGGGGTACGCAGTATTTT
TRBJ1-2,NA,TRBD1,TRBV28,CASSLGQGGGYTF,TGTGCCAGCAGTCTCGGACAGGGGGGTGGCTACACCTTC
TRBJ2-1,NA,TRBD2,TRBV11-3,CASSLVPGGLRSYNEQFF,TGTGCCAGCAGCTTAGTTCCGGGGGGGCTAAGGTCCTACAATGAGCAGTTCTTC
TRBJ1-5,NA,TRBD1,TRBV7-8,CASSDRGLGNQPQHF,TGTGCCAGCAGCGACAGGGGGCTGGGCAATCAGCCCCAGCATTTT
TRBJ1-2,once,NA,TRBV4-3,CASSPRRGGFDGYTF,TGCGCCAGCAGCCCACGCCGGGGGGGGTTTGATGGCTACACCTTC
TRBJ2-7,NA,TRBD1,TRBV28,CASSPTGGDEQYF,TGTGCCAGCAGTCCGACAGGGGGGGACGAGCAGTACTTC
TRBJ2-5,NA,NA,TRBV5-5,CASSLMAGHQETQYF,TGTGCCAGCAGCTTGATGGCAGGCCACCAAGAGACCCAGTACTTC
TRBJ2-1,NA,NA,TRBV19,CASSIWRDLYNEQFF,TGTGCCAGTAGTATCTGGCGGGACTTATACAATGAGCAGTTCTTC
TRBJ2-1,NA,NA,TRBV29-1,CSVGRGSYNEQFF,TGCAGCGTTGGTCGCGGGTCCTACAATGAGCAGTTCTTC
TRBJ2-3,NA,NA,TRBV24-1,CATSDLAEGTDTQYF,TGTGCCACCAGTGATTTGGCGGAAGGCACAGATACGCAGTATTTT
TRBJ1-6,NA,NA,TRBV10-3,CAISESTGGGSPLHF,TGTGCCATCAGTGAGTCGACCGGGGGGGGCTCACCCCTCCACTTT
TRBJ2-5,once,TRBD1,TRBV7-9,CASSLEGTVQETQYF,TGTGCCAGCAGCTTAGAAGGGACAGTCCAAGAGACCCAGTACTTC
TRBJ2-7,NA,TRBD1,TRBV7-8,CASSPGQGPLSSYEQYF,TGTGCCAGCAGCCCGGGACAGGGCCCCCTCAGCTCCTACGAGCAGTACTTC
TRBJ2-4,NA,NA,TRBV5-1,CASSLGGFVGAKNIQYF,TGCGCCAGCAGCTTGGGGGGCTTCGTGGGAGCCAAAAACATTCAGTACTTC
TRBJ2-2,NA,NA,TRBV28,CASSLAPLEGGWTGELFF,TGTGCCAGCAGTTTAGCCCCCCTGGAAGGGGGATGGACCGGGGAGCTGTTTTTT
TRBJ2-7,NA,NA,TRBV4-1,CASSQGASPVTYEQYF,TGCGCCAGCAGCCAAGGGGCCAGCCCCGTTACCTACGAGCAGTACTTC
TRBJ1-1,NA,NA,TRBV3-1/TRBV3-2,CASSPLLRASVTEAFF,TGTGCCAGCAGCCCGTTGTTGCGGGCATCTGTAACTGAAGCTTTCTTT
TRBJ1-2,NA,NA,TRBV3-1/TRBV3-2,CASRGLAGVGGYTF,TGTGCCAGCCGGGGCCTCGCAGGGGTGGGTGGCTACACCTTC
TRBJ1-5,NA,NA,TRBV6-5,CASSLGGAGNQPQHF,TGTGCCAGCAGTCTCGGGGGGGCGGGCAATCAGCCCCAGCATTTT
TRBJ2-3,NA,TRBD2,TRBV4-3,CASSRASGGAADTQYF,TGCGCCAGCAGCCGGGCTAGCGGGGGGGCGGCAGATACGCAGTATTTT
TRBJ2-3,few,NA,TRBV11-3,CASSPFFGGDTQYF,TGTGCCAGCAGCCCATTCTTTGGGGGGGATACGCAGTATTTT
TRBJ1-1,NA,NA,TRBV6-2/TRBV6-3,CASSSVRVVGKPTEAFF,TGTGCCAGCAGTTCGGTCAGGGTTGTCGGTAAGCCGACTGAAGCTTTCTTT
TRBJ1-3,NA,NA,TRBV10-1,CAIGIDTIYF,TGCGCCATCGGGATAGACACCATATATTTT
TRBJ2-7,NA,TRBD1,TRBV5-1,CASSLGQGAYEQYF,TGCGCCAGCAGCTTAGGACAGGGTGCCTACGAGCAGTACTTC